The 30 T cell receptor beta chains below were found in one sample sequenced in a study of shared clonotypes between healthy human individuals. Sequencing used immunoSEQ multiplex PCR; TCRdb keeps in-frame clones, though not all of them. The table lists roughly 1,100,000 clones, 65% to 75% of them singletons. Sequencing was carried out using memory CD4+ T cells sorted from blood. The subset was: CD45RA-negative fraction. The receptors originated from a man between 18 and 29 years old in good health.

This sequence joins TRBV7-2 and TRBJ2-7, with D possibly TRBD2 on 5 matching bases. Trimming pared 3 bases from V and 3 bases from J, leaving 9 bases between. CDR1 is SGHTA, CDR2 FQGNSA, per germline. The length of the CDR3 is 13 residues. The CDR3 sequence: CASSFLEGYEQYF. For the CDR3, the DNA is TGTGCCAGCAGCTTTCTCGAGGGCTACGAGCAGTACTTC.

This clone was recorded at least ten times. The chain joins TRBV5-1 to TRBJ2-2; maybe TRBD2 (5 bases). Trimming shortened V by 2 bases and J by 7 bases, and 12 bases separated the two germline ends. Germline CDR1 and CDR2: SGHRS and YFSETQ. The CDR3 covers 14 residues. The CDR3: CASSFEGTGGELFF. Here the CDR3 DNA reads TGCGCCAGCAGCTTCGAGGGTACTGGCGGGGAGCTGTTTTTT.

The V call is TRBV6-5, the J call TRBJ1-3; no clear D gene. Germline CDR1 is MNHEY and CDR2 is SVGAGI. V lost 10 bases and J lost 0, with 16 bases in between. This CDR3 region has 15 residues. Here the CDR3 DNA reads TGTGCCACCTCCCCCCACCTCCTCTCTGGAAACACCATATATTTT. This codes for CATSPHLLSGNTIYF.

The CDR3, as DNA: TGTGCCATCAGTCAGACAGGGGAAGATGGCTACACCTTC. This codes for CAISQTGEDGYTF. The chain couples TRBV10-3 to TRBJ1-2, with TRBD1 matching over 8 bases. The CDR3 covers 13 residues. CDR1 is ENHRY and CDR2 is SYGVKD in the germline V gene. The junction had 5 bases not matched to a gene; V was cut back by 5 bases and J by 6 bases.

Here the CDR3 DNA reads TGTGCCAGCAGCTTGGTGGAGACAGGGTGGAACACCTTC. Its translation is CASSLVETGWNTF. V and J are TRBV5-6 and TRBJ1-2, with TRBD1 identical over 7 bases. Germline loops: CDR1 SGHDT, CDR2 YYEEEE. V gave up 0 bases and J gave up 12 bases; unmatched junction bases: 8. This CDR3 spans 13 amino acids.

CDR3 nucleotides: TGTGCCTGGAGTCGCGGACAGAACACTGAAGCTTTCTTT. It is translated as CAWSRGQNTEAFF. The chain links TRBV30 to TRBJ1-1; D possibly corresponds to TRBD1 (5 bases). From germline, CDR1 is GTSNPN and CDR2 SVGIG (reference sequence). Trimming pared 2 bases from V and 1 base from J, leaving 8 bases between. The CDR3 length is 13 residues. Supplemented by reference TRBV30 and TRBJ1-1, the full variable domain reads SQTIHQWPATLVQPVGSPLSLECTVEGTSNPNLYWYRQAAGRGLQLLFYSVGIGQISSEVPQNLSASRPQDRQFILSSKKLLLSDSGFYLCAWSRGQNTEAFFGQGTRLTVV.

The chain uses TRBV5-4 and TRBJ2-7; D tentatively reads TRBD1 or TRBD2 (5 bases each). CDR3 length: 14 amino acids. Germline V gene sequence: CDR1 SGHNT, CDR2 YYREEE (reference sequence). Between the trimmed V and J ends, which lost 9 bases and 2 bases, there was a span of 18 bases. The chain's CDR3 is CATRNGGVTYEQYF. DNA for the CDR3: TGTGCCACCCGTAATGGGGGTGTCACCTACGAGCAGTACTTC.

V is TRBV9 and J is TRBJ1-6, with D unresolved. The CDR3 has 13 residues. The V gene lost 0 bases and the J gene lost 14 bases, with 12 bases spanning the gap. Germline lookup yields CDR1 SGDLS and CDR2 YYNGEE. The CDR3 nucleotides are TGTGCCAGCAGCGTAGGGGATTTTGGGTCCCTCCACTTT. This codes for CASSVGDFGSLHF.

This clone was detected only a few times. The chain recombines TRBV7-6 with TRBJ2-1; unclear D gene. The CDR3 loop spans 16 amino acids. CDR1 and CDR2 (germline): SGHVS, FNYEAQ. Trimming shortened V by 5 bases and J by 0 bases, and 14 bases separated the two germline ends. This chain's CDR3 is CASSPELGNSYNEQFF. DNA of the CDR3: TGTGCCAGCAGCCCAGAGTTGGGGAACTCCTACAATGAGCAGTTCTTC.

The rearrangement uses TRBV11-2 and TRBJ2-1; possibly TRBD1 for D (6 bases). V shed 2 bases and J shed 0 bases, with 11 bases lying between them. This CDR3 is 16 amino acids long. CDR1 and CDR2 from the germline V gene are SGHAT and FQNNGV. The CDR3 sequence: CASSLRRGSSYNEQFF. The CDR3 bases are TGTGCCAGCAGCTTACGAAGGGGGAGCTCCTACAATGAGCAGTTCTTC.

This rearrangement joins TRBV18 to TRBJ1-1, with D possibly being TRBD1 (6 bases). Trimming removed 1 base from V and 1 base from J, with 10 bases in between. Looked up from germline, CDR1 is KGHSH and CDR2 is LQKENI. The CDR3 extends over 15 amino acids. This chain's CDR3 is CASSPQGQTNTEAFF. DNA of the CDR3: TGTGCCAGCTCACCACAGGGACAAACGAACACTGAAGCTTTCTTT.

This clone was seen once. The V call is TRBV27, the J call TRBJ2-7; 9 nucleotides align to TRBD1. Germline CDR1 and CDR2: MNHEY and SMNVEV (reference sequence). V was pared by 0 bases and J by 2 bases, with 5 bases of the junction left unmatched. CDR3 length: 16 amino acids. CDR3 residues: CASSLSGGQGPYEQYF. In DNA, the CDR3 is TGTGCCAGCAGTTTATCGGGGGGACAGGGCCCCTACGAGCAGTACTTC.

This clone came up once. The genes are TRBV28 and TRBJ2-3, with D perhaps TRBD1 (6 bases). CDR1 and CDR2 from the germline V gene are MDHEN and SYDVKM. V lost 5 bases and J 2 bases, leaving 11 bases between the germline ends. The length of the CDR3 is 14 residues. The CDR3 DNA follows: TGTGCCAGCAGTCGGGACACCTACACAGATACGCAGTATTTT. It translates to CASSRDTYTDTQYF.

The chain has TRBV28 and TRBJ1-4, with D tentatively TRBD1 (6 bases). V was shortened by 4 bases and J by 8 bases, with 14 bases between the two germline ends. Germline V lookup: CDR1 MDHEN, CDR2 SYDVKM. The CDR3 covers 14 residues. The CDR3 region has the DNA TGTGCCAGCAGTTACACAGGGAGTGGCGAAAAACTGTTTTTT. Protein: CASSYTGSGEKLFF.

V and J are TRBV7-2 and TRBJ1-2; 9 nucleotides align to TRBD1. Trimming at V came to 4 bases and at J to 6 bases, leaving 3 bases not matched to a gene. The CDR3 has 13 amino acids. Germline CDR1 SGHTA, CDR2 FQGNSA. The CDR3 coding sequence is TGTGCCAGCAGCTCCAGGACAGGGGATGGCTACACCTTC. This encodes CASSSRTGDGYTF.

The chain uses TRBV6-1 and TRBJ1-4; 8 bases agree with TRBD1. The J segment lost 3 bases and the V segment lost 5 bases, leaving 2 bases of the junction unmatched. The CDR3 runs 14 residues. Germline V lookup: CDR1 MNHNS, CDR2 SASEGT. CDR3 protein: CASSLGQANEKLFF. CDR3 nucleotides: TGTGCCAGCAGTTTGGGACAGGCTAATGAAAAACTGTTTTTT.

Comments on this clone: The same CDR3 also results from other DNA sequences found in this sample. The chain has TRBV5-1 and TRBJ1-6; D not resolved. Trimming cost V 0 bases and J 8 bases, with 6 bases left between them. The germline V gene encodes CDR1 SGHRS and CDR2 YFSETQ. This CDR3 has 13 amino acids. CDR3 in amino acids: CASSLEGDSPLHF. In DNA form, the CDR3 reads TGCGCCAGCAGCTTGGAGGGAGATTCACCCCTCCACTTT. Using reference TRBV5-1 and TRBJ1-6 for the parts outside the CDR3, the full variable domain is KAGVTQTPRYLIKTRGQQVTLSCSPISGHRSVSWYQQTPGQGLQFLFEYFSETQRNKGNFPGRFSGRQFSNSRSEMNVSTLELGDSALYLCASSLEGDSPLHFGNGTRLTVT.

Note on this clone: Distinct nucleotide sequences in the sample also encode this CDR3. The chain recombines TRBV28 with TRBJ1-2, with a tentative D call TRBD1 (6 bases). Germline CDR1 MDHEN, CDR2 SYDVKM. The ends were cut back, 3 bases at V and 8 bases at J, with 13 bases in the middle. This CDR3 comprises 13 residues. The CDR3 sequence is CASSFGGARGYTF. In DNA form, the CDR3 reads TGTGCCAGCAGTTTTGGGGGGGCGCGGGGCTACACCTTC.

This clone showed up just a few times. The chain couples TRBV10-1 to TRBJ1-5; D may be TRBD1 (5 bases). In germline, CDR1 is WNHNN, CDR2 SYGVQD (reference sequence). The V end was cut by 6 bases, the J end by 6 bases, with 15 bases between. The CDR3 sequence is 14 residues long. The CDR3 protein is CASSPRGPCQPQHF. The DNA for the CDR3 is TGCGCCAGCAGCCCCCGGGGCCCGTGTCAGCCCCAGCATTTT.

The chain couples TRBV10-1 to TRBJ1-1; D might be TRBD1 (5 bases). This CDR3 region has 14 residues. Trimming removed 10 bases at V and 4 bases at J, with 19 bases between. CDR1 is WNHNN, CDR2 SYGVQD, per germline (reference sequence). The CDR3 region is CATPGAARSTEAFF. The CDR3 DNA is TGCGCCACCCCCGGGGCGGCCCGGAGCACTGAAGCTTTCTTT.

This clone was counted a few times. Other nucleotide sequences from this sample produce the same CDR3. This chain joins TRBV7-2 and TRBJ1-1; possibly TRBD1 for D (5 bases). V lost 5 bases and J lost 5, with 12 bases in between. CDR1 and CDR2 from the germline V gene are SGHTA and FQGNSA. The CDR3 consists of 13 residues. CDR3 bases: TGTGCCAGCAGCCCCCAGGGCGGTACTGAAGCTTTCTTT. Translated, it gives CASSPQGGTEAFF.

The V and J genes are TRBV18 and TRBJ2-1, with 7 bases that match TRBD2. Germline V gene data show CDR1 as KGHSH and CDR2 as LQKENI. With 3 bases clipped from V and 9 bases from J, the junction kept 14 bases outside the gene matches. This CDR3 is 16 amino acids long. DNA of the CDR3: TGTGCCAGCTCACCTAAAGCGGGGTCGCCGGGTGGTGAGCAGTTCTTC. This sequence encodes CASSPKAGSPGGEQFF.

The V gene is TRBV10-3, the J gene TRBJ2-2; 9 positions match TRBD2. Germline assignment: CDR1 ENHRY and CDR2 SYGVKD. After removal of 0 bases from V and 5 bases from J, the junction contained 7 bases not matched to a gene. This CDR3 region has 17 residues. The CDR3 region is CAISESGGRAGTGELFF. CDR3 DNA: TGTGCCATCAGTGAGTCTGGCGGGAGGGCCGGGACCGGGGAGCTGTTTTTT.

The rearrangement joins TRBV6-1 to TRBJ2-7; no firm D call. CDR1 is MNHNS, CDR2 SASEGT, per germline. The CDR3 contains 13 residues. The V and J ends lost 7 bases and 2 bases respectively, with 12 bases between them. The CDR3, as DNA: TGTGCCAGCACCCTCGCTACGACCTACGAGCAGTACTTC. This codes for CASTLATTYEQYF.

This clone occurred a few times. This sequence joins TRBV11-2 and TRBJ2-5, with a possible D match to TRBD1 (5 bases). Germline loops: CDR1 SGHAT, CDR2 FQNNGV. Trimming took 7 bases from V and 2 from J, leaving 14 bases between them. The CDR3 spans 14 residues. Written as DNA, the CDR3 is TGTGCCAGCACCGATACAGGAGTTCAAGAGACCCAGTACTTC. Its protein is CASTDTGVQETQYF.

The chain joins TRBV7-9 to TRBJ2-3; TRBD1 agrees at 8 bases. Germline CDR1 and CDR2: SEHNR and FQNEAQ (reference sequence). Losses at the gene ends were 4 bases for V and 5 bases for J; bases not matched to a gene: 8. The CDR3 has 15 amino acids. The CDR3 DNA is TGTGCCAGCAGCTATGACAGGGGCGGATTAGATACGCAGTATTTT. This sequence encodes CASSYDRGGLDTQYF.

This clone was seen more than once but under ten times. The chain employs TRBV19 and TRBJ2-2; D gene unclear. This CDR3 is built from 14 residues. Germline CDR1 reads LNHDA; CDR2 reads SQIVND (reference sequence). The V end lost 9 bases, the J end lost 1 base, and 12 bases lay between the germline ends. CDR3 protein: CASQDFWNTGELFF. The CDR3 DNA follows: TGTGCCAGCCAGGATTTCTGGAACACCGGGGAGCTGTTTTTT.

The chain employs TRBV11-2 and TRBJ2-3, with D tentatively TRBD1 (6 bases). The CDR3 is 15 residues long. Trimming stripped 3 bases from V and 10 bases from J, with 20 bases between. From germline, CDR1 is SGHAT and CDR2 FQNNGV. CDR3 in DNA: TGTGCCAGCAGCTTGGATCTTACAGGGCCAGGGGCGCAGTATTTT. Encoded protein: CASSLDLTGPGAQYF.

The rearrangement links TRBV13 to TRBJ2-3; D is uncertain. CDR3 length: 14 amino acids. Germline V lookup: CDR1 PRHDT, CDR2 FYEKMQ (reference sequence). V was trimmed by 5 bases and J by 6 bases, leaving 15 bases between them. CDR3 region: CASSPGRIIDTQYF. In DNA form, the CDR3 reads TGTGCCAGCAGCCCCGGACGGATCATTGATACGCAGTATTTT.

The chain recombines TRBV9 with TRBJ1-6; possible D gene TRBD1, 5 bases. CDR3 length: 16 amino acids. CDR1 is SGDLS and CDR2 is YYNGEE in the germline V gene. The germline V and J ends were trimmed by 7 bases and 8 bases, with 22 bases remaining between them. The chain's CDR3 is CASQPGGGPRDSPLHF. In nucleotides, the CDR3 is TGTGCCAGCCAACCGGGGGGAGGCCCCCGGGATTCACCCCTCCACTTT.